This T cell receptor (beta chain) was profiled in a study of T cell responses to AZD1222 COVID-19 vaccine. Repertoires were generated with immunoSEQ multiplex PCR, while TCRdb's copy carries only in-frame clones and drops some. Of roughly 130,000 clones listed, 70% to 90% were seen once; the top ten hold approximately 1.6%. Here the sequenced sample was peripheral blood, taken on day 0 of AZD1222 vaccination. This clonotype was sampled from an adult in good health.

The CDR3 DNA sequence: TGTGCCAGTACGGACAGGGTGGTTACAGATACGCAGTATTTT. Translating gives CASTDRVVTDTQYF. The rearrangement uses TRBV27 and TRBJ2-3; 8 bases fit TRBD1. Unmatched junction bases numbered 8, after V lost 9 bases and J lost 3 bases. Germline-derived CDR1 and CDR2 are MNHEY and SMNVEV (reference sequence). The CDR3 consists of 14 residues.